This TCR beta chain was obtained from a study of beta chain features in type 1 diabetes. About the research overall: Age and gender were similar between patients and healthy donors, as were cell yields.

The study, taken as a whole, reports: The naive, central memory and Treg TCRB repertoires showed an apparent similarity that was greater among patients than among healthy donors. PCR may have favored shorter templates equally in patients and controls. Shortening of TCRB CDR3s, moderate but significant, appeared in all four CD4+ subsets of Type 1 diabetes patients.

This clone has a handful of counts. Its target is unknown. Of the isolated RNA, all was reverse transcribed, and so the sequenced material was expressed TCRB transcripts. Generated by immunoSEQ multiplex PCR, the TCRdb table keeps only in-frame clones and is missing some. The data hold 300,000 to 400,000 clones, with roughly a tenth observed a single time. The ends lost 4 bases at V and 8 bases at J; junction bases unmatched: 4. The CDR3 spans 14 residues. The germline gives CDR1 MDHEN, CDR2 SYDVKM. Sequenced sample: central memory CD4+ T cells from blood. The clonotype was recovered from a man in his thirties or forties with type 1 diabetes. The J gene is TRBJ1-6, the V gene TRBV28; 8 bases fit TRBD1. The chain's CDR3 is CASSSGGGDSPLHF. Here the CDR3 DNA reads TGTGCCAGCAGTTCAGGGGGCGGCGATTCACCCCTCCACTTT. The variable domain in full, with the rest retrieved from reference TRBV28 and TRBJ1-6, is DVKVTQSSRYLVKRTGEKVFLECVQDMDHENMFWYRQDPGLGLRLIYFSYDVKMKEKGDIPEGYSVSREKKERFSLILESASTNQTSMYLCASSSGGGDSPLHFGNGTRLTVT.